Below are 10 T cell receptor beta chains sequenced from a single sample in a study of early T cells in non-severe SARS-CoV-2 infection. One entry per CDR3 protein results from TCRdb running MiXCR on the 5' RACE reads. In the table there are about 22,000 distinct CDR3 sequences, about 3.7% of which are singletons. Input material: whole blood. The receptors derive from an adult who was a healthcare worker with PCR-confirmed SARS-CoV-2 infection or an uninfected control (not recorded which).

Only a few counts were recorded for this clonotype. The chain carries TRBV3-1 and TRBJ1-5; D gene ambiguous. This CDR3 has 16 amino acids. V lost 0 bases, J lost 1 base, and 10 bases lay in between. Germline V gene data show CDR1 as LGHDT and CDR2 as YNNKEL (reference sequence). In nucleotides, the CDR3 is TGTGCCAGCAGCCAAGAGCGGCCGAGGAGCAATCAGCCCCAGCATTTT. Its translation: CASSQERPRSNQPQHF.

In this sample, this clonotype turned up many times. This chain's CDR3 is CASSYSILPGRGNQPQHF. CDR3 nucleotides: TGTGCCAGCAGTTACTCGATCCTCCCCGGCCGGGGCAATCAGCCCCAGCATTTT. V gene TRBV6-6 combines with J gene TRBJ1-5, with D hard to call. The germline V gene encodes CDR1 MNHNY and CDR2 SVGAGI (reference sequence). V was clipped by 0 bases and J by 2 bases, with 17 bases between them. The CDR3 runs to 18 residues.

This clonotype was detected ten times or more. The genes are TRBV29-1 and TRBJ2-2, with TRBD1 as a possible D gene (7 bases). CDR3 length: 14 amino acids. The V end was cut by 5 bases, the J end by 2 bases, with 12 bases between. Germline assignment: CDR1 SQVTM and CDR2 ANQGSEA. The CDR3 loop reads CSVRGTVNTGELFF. The CDR3 coding sequence is TGCAGCGTTCGCGGGACAGTTAACACCGGGGAGCTGTTTTTT.

This clonotype was counted many times. This chain uses TRBV30 with TRBJ1-2, with a weak D call TRBD1 (5 bases). V lost 1 base, J lost 4 bases, and 16 bases lay in between. Per the germline V gene, CDR1 is GTSNPN and CDR2 is SVGIG (reference sequence). The CDR3 is 15 residues long. CDR3 coding DNA: TGTGCCTGGAGTGGGGGACCCCTTATCATCTATGGCTACACCTTC. This sequence encodes CAWSGGPLIIYGYTF.

This clonotype occurred many times. This chain links TRBV29-1 with TRBJ1-3; 7 bases align to TRBD1. From germline, CDR1 is SQVTM and CDR2 ANQGSEA. The CDR3 length is 14 residues. V lost 4 bases, J lost 2 bases, and 5 bases stayed unmatched. CDR3 protein: CSVVEGAAGNTIYF. CDR3 bases: TGCAGCGTTGTTGAGGGGGCGGCTGGAAACACCATATATTTT.

This clonotype is classed as medium-sized. The CDR3 is CASSSLTGANTEAFF. The CDR3 region has the DNA TGTGCCAGCAGCTCGCTTACGGGAGCGAACACTGAAGCTTTCTTT. The chain couples TRBV28 to TRBJ1-1, with D unclear. Germline assignment: CDR1 MDHEN and CDR2 SYDVKM. The CDR3 runs 15 residues. The germline V and J ends were trimmed by 6 bases and 1 base, with 15 bases remaining between them.

This clonotype was counted ten times or more. The rearrangement links TRBV7-2 to TRBJ1-5, with TRBD1 matching 8 bases. With 6 bases clipped from V and 2 bases from J, the junction kept 9 bases outside the gene matches. Germline V CDR1 and CDR2: SGHTA, FQGNSA. The CDR3 covers 16 residues. This CDR3 reads CASSIGQGKGNQPQHF. DNA for the CDR3: TGTGCCAGCAGTATCGGACAGGGAAAGGGCAATCAGCCCCAGCATTTT. The variable domain in full, with the rest retrieved from reference TRBV7-2 and TRBJ1-5, is GAGVSQSPSNKVTEKGKDVELRCDPISGHTALYWYRQSLGQGLEFLIYFQGNSAPDKSGLPSDRFSAERTGGSVSTLTIQRTQQEDSAVYLCASSIGQGKGNQPQHFGDGTRLSIL.

This clonotype was seen at least ten times. The chain couples TRBV11-2 to TRBJ2-7; D gene uncertain. V was clipped by 5 bases and J by 3 bases, with 8 bases between them. The CDR3 covers 12 residues. CDR1 and CDR2 (germline): SGHAT, FQNNGV. CDR3 in amino acids: CASSHPGYEQYF. The CDR3 nucleotides are TGTGCCAGCAGCCACCCGGGCTACGAGCAGTACTTC.

This clonotype was observed many times. The chain joins TRBV7-6 to TRBJ2-1; 15 bases map to TRBD2. The CDR3 covers 15 residues. From germline, CDR1 is SGHVS and CDR2 FNYEAQ. Germline trimming cut 6 bases from V and 8 bases from J; bases unmatched to any gene: 5. The CDR3 coding sequence is TGTGCCAGCAGTTCCGGACTAGCGGGGGGGGATGAGCAGTTCTTC. It yields the protein CASSSGLAGGDEQFF. Full variable domain (outside the CDR3, taken from reference TRBV7-6 and TRBJ2-1): GAGVSQSPRYKVTKRGQDVALRCDPISGHVSLYWYRQALGQGPEFLTYFNYEAQQDKSGLPNDRFSAERPEGSISTLTIQRTEQRDSAMYRCASSSGLAGGDEQFFGPGTRLTVL.

This clonotype has a count of ten or more. The V gene is TRBV28, the J gene TRBJ2-4; TRBD1 agrees at 8 bases. Trimming removed 4 bases from V and 5 bases from J; junction bases left unmatched: 7. There are 15 residues in the CDR3. CDR1 and CDR2 from the germline V gene are MDHEN and SYDVKM. CDR3 bases: TGTGCCAGCAGTTCCCAGCCCAGGGGGCAAAACATTCAGTACTTC. Amino acid sequence: CASSSQPRGQNIQYF.